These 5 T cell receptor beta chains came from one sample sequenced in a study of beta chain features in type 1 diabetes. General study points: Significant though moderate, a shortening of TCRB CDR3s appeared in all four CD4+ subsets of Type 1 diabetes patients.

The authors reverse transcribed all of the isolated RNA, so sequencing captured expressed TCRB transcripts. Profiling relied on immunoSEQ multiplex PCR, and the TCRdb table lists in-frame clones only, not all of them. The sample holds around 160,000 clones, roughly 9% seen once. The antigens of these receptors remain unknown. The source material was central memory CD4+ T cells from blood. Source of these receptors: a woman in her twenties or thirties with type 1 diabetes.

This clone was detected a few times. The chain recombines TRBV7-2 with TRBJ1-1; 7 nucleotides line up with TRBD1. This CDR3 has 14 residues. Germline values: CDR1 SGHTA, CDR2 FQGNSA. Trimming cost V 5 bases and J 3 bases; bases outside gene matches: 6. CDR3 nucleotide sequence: TGTGCCAGCAGCCTACAAGGGGGCTACACTGAAGCTTTCTTT. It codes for CASSLQGGYTEAFF.

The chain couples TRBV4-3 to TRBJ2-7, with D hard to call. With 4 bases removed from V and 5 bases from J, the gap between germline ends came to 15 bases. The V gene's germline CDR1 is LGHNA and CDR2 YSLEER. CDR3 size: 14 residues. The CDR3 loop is CASSLVPRRDEQYF. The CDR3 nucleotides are TGCGCCAGCAGCCTTGTCCCGAGGCGCGACGAGCAGTACTTC.

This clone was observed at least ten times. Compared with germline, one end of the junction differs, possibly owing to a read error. DNA for the CDR3: TGTGCTAGCAGCTTAGGGACAGGGGACGAGCAGTACTTC. As protein: CASSLGTGDEQYF. The J gene is TRBJ2-7, the V gene TRBV7-7, with 10 bases aligning to TRBD1. In germline, CDR1 is SSHAT, CDR2 FNYEAQ (reference sequence). The CDR3 sequence is 13 residues long.

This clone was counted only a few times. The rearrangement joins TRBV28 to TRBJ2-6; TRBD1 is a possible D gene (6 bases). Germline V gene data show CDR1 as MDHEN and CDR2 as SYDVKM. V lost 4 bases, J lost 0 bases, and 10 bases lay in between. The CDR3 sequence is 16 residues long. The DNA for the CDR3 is TGTGCCAGCAGTTCCCGACAGGTCTCTGGGGCCAACGTCCTGACTTTC. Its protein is CASSSRQVSGANVLTF.

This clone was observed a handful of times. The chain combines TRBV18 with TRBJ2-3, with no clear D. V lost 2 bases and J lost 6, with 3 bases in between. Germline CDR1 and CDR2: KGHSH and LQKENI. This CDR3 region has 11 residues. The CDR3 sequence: CASSPEDTQYF. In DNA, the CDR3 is TGTGCCAGCTCACCAGAGGATACGCAGTATTTT.